This TCR beta chain was recovered during a study of response to subunit inactivated influenza vaccine. TCRdb itself ran the RT-PCR reads through MiXCR, one entry per CDR3 protein. The sample yields more than 550,000 distinct CDR3 sequences, over 9.5% seen once. This CDR3 has 13 amino acids. The J segment lost 7 bases and the V segment lost 5 bases, leaving 6 bases of the junction unmatched. Germline V gene data show CDR1 as SGHAT and CDR2 as FQNNGV. Notes on the study in general: New T cells are recruited in small numbers by each seasonal influenza vaccination, according to the authors' suggestion.

A word on this clonotype: Its antigen is as yet unknown.

This chain joins TRBV11-2 and TRBJ2-7; 9 positions match TRBD1. The specimen was PBMCs from blood, collected on the day of vaccination. The receptor's source is a man in his fifties or sixties who received an inactivated influenza vaccine. CDR3 coding DNA: TGTGCCAGCAGCACCGGGACAGGGTGGGAGCAGTACTTC. It yields the protein CASSTGTGWEQYF.